This T cell receptor (beta chain) was captured in a study of blood T cells in healthy people across ages. This clonotype showed up many times. Its antigen is not known. Each donor gave ten milliliters of peripheral blood. Between the trimmed V and J ends, which lost 1 base and 2 bases, there was a span of 10 bases. CDR3 length: 15 residues. Germline V gene lookup returns CDR1 SGHTA and CDR2 FQGNSA. The study's findings and limits: Age advanced and TCR beta diversity per million T cells fell, roughly linearly.

The second PCR ran about 6 to 11 cycles with a sample-barcoded 5' primer and J-beta primers. MiXCR, run by TCRdb on the 5' RACE reads, gives a single entry per CDR3 protein. This sample yields 650,000 to 1,000,000 distinct CDR3 sequences, of which roughly 40% are seen a single time; 10% to 15% belongs to the top ten. What was sequenced was blood. The J gene is TRBJ2-3, the V gene TRBV7-2, with no clear D. The receptor was isolated from a man between 18 and 29 years old in good health. The CDR3 region has the DNA TGTGCCAGCAGCTTAGGGATCCAATCCACAGATACGCAGTATTTT. It specifies CASSLGIQSTDTQYF.